The T cell receptor (beta chain) under discussion was sequenced for a study of identifying expanded T cells in peripheral blood. About this clone: Its antigen is unknown.

V lost 3 bases, J lost 0 bases, and 13 bases lay in between. CDR3 length: 16 residues. CDR1 is SEHNR, CDR2 FQNEAQ, per germline (reference sequence). Regarding the study as a whole: Variance in clone template counts between roughly two-week samples significantly increased with total template count across all healthy donors.

Sequencing was performed with immunoSEQ multiplex PCR; in TCRdb, only in-frame clones are kept and a portion is missing. Here the sample spans roughly 82,000 clones, roughly 86% being singletons. The rearrangement uses TRBV7-9 and TRBJ2-3, with D perhaps TRBD2 (5 bases). The sequence was obtained from a person between 18 and 75 years old in good health. Sequencing input: blood. This CDR3 is CASSLLVGDSTDTQYF. The CDR3 nucleotides are TGTGCCAGCAGCTTGTTGGTGGGAGATAGCACAGATACGCAGTATTTT.